This T cell receptor (beta chain) was documented in a study of T-cell reconstitution after alpha-beta-depleted transplantation in children. Deletions cut 3 bases from V and 6 bases from J, with 13 bases between. Germline assignment: CDR1 DFQATT and CDR2 SNEGSKA (reference sequence). CDR3 length: 13 amino acids. Construction of the TCRbeta library involved unique molecular identifiers. TCRdb redid the calling of the PCR reads with MiXCR, one entry per CDR3 protein. The data show 200,000 to 300,000 distinct CDR3 sequences, roughly 25% seen once. Remarks on this clonotype: Its antigen is not identified.

General study points: Reportedly, alpha-beta T cells present about two months post-transplant originated from several hundred expanded clones of graft origin.

The V and J genes are TRBV20-1 and TRBJ2-3; unclear D gene. Sequenced material: PBMCs, mostly from graft donor cells, taken 360 days after TCRalphabeta/CD19-depleted stem cell transplant. The origin of this receptor is a female patient between 2 and 15 years old who had a stem cell transplant for congenital amegakaryocytic thrombocytopenia, so the T cells may come from the graft donor. The CDR3 nucleotides are TGCAGTGCTAGGTCGGCGAACACGGATACGCAGTATTTT. Protein sequence: CSARSANTDTQYF.